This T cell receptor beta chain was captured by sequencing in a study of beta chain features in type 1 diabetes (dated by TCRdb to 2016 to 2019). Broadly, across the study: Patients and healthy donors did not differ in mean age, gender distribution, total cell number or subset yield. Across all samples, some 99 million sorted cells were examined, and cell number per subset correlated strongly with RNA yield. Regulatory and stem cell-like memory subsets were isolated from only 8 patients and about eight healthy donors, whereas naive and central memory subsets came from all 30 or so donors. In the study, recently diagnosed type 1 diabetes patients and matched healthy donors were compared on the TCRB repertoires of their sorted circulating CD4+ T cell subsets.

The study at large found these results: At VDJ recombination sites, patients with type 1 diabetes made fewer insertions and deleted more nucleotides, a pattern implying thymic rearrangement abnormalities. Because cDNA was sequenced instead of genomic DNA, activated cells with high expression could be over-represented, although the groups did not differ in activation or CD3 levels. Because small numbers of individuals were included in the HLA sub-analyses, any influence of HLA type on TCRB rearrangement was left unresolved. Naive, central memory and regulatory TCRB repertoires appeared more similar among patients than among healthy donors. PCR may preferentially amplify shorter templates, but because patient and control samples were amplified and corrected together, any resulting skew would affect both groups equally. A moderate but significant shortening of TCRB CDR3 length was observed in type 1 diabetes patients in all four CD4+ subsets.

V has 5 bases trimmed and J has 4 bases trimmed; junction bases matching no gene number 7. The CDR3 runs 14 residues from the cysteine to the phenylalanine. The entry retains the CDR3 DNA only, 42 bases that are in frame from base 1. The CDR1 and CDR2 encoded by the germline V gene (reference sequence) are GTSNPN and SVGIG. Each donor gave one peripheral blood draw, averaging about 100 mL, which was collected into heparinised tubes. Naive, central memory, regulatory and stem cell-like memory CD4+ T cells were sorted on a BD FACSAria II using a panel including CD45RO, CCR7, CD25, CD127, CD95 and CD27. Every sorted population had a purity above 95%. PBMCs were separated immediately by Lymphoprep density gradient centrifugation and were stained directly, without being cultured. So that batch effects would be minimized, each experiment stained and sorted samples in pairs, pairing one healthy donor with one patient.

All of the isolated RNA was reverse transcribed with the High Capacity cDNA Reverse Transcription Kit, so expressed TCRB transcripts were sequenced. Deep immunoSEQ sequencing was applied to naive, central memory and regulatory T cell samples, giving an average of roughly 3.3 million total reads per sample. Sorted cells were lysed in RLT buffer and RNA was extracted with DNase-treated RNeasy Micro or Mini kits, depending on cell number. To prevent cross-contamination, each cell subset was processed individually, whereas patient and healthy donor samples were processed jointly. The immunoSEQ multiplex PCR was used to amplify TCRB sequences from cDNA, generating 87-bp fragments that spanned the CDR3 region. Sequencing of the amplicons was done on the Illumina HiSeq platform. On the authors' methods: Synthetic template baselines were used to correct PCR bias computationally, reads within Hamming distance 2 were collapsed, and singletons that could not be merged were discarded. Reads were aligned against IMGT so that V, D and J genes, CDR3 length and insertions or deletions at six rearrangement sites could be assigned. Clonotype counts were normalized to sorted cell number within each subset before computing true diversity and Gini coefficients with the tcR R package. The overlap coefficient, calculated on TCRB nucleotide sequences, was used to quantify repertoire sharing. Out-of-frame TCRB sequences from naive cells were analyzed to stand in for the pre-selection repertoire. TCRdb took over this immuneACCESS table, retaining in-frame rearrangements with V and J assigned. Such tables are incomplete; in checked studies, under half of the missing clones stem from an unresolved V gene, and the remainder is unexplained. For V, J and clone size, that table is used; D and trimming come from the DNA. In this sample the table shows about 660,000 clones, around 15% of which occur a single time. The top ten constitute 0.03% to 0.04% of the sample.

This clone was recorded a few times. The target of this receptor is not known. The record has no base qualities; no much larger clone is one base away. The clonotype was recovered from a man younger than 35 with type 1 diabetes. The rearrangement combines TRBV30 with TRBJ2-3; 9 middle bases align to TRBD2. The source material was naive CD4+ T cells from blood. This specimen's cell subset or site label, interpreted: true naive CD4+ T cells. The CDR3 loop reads CAWCPAGGADTQYF. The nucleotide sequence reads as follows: TGTGCCTGGTGTCCCGCGGGAGGGGCAGATACGCAGTATTTT.